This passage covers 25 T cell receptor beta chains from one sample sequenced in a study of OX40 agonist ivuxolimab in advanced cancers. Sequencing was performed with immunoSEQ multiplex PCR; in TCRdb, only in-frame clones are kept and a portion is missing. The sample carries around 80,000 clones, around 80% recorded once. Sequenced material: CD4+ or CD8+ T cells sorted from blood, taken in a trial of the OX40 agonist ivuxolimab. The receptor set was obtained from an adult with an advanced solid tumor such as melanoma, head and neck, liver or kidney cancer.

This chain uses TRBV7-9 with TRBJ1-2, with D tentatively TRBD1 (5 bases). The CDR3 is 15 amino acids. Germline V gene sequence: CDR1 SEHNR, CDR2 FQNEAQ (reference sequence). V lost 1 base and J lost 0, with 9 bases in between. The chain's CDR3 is CASSLGQSSNYGYTF. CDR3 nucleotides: TGTGCCAGCAGCTTAGGACAGTCTTCTAACTATGGCTACACCTTC.

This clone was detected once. The CDR3 region is CATSRDRVGTQYF. CDR3 coding DNA: TGTGCCACCAGCAGAGACAGAGTGGGTACGCAGTATTTT. The V gene is TRBV15, the J gene TRBJ2-3; D ambiguous. Trimming took off 0 bases at V and 8 bases at J, with 9 bases between the two ends. This CDR3 is built from 13 residues. Germline V gene data show CDR1 as LNHNV and CDR2 as YYDKDF (reference sequence).

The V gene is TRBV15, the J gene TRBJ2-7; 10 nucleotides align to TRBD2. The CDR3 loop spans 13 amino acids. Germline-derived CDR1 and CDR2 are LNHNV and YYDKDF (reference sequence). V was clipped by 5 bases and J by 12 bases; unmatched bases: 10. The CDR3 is CATSRAVAGGRYF. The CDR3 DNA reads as TGTGCCACCAGCCGGGCCGTAGCGGGAGGACGGTACTTC.

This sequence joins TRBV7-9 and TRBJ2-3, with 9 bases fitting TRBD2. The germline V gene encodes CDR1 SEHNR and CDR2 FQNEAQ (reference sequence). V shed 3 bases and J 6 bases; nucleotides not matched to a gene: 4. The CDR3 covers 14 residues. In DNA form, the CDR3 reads TGTGCCAGCAGCTTCACTAGCGGGTCGGATACGCAGTATTTT. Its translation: CASSFTSGSDTQYF.

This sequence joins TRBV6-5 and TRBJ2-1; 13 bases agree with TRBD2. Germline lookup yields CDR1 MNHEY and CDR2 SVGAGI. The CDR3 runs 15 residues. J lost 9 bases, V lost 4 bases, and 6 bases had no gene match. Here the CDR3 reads CASSWTSGRTVEQFF. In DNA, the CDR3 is TGTGCCAGCAGTTGGACTAGCGGGAGAACGGTTGAGCAGTTCTTC.

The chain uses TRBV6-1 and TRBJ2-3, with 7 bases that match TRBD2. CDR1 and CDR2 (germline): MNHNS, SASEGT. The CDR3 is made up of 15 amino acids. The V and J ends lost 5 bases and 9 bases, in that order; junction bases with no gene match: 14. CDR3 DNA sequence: TGTGCCAGCAGTCCCCGGGGGATTAGCGGGCCGACGCAGTATTTT. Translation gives CASSPRGISGPTQYF.

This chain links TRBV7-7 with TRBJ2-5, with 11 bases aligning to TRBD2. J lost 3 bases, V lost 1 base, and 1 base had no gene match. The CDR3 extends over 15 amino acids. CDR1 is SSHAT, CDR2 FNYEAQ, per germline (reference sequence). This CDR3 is CASSLEGLAEETQYF. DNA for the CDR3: TGTGCCAGCAGCTTAGAGGGACTAGCGGAAGAGACCCAGTACTTC.

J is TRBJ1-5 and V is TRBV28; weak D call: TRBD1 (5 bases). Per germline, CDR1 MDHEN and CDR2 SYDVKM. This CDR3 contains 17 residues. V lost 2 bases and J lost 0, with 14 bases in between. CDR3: CASSLMLTGTSNQPQHF. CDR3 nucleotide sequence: TGTGCCAGCAGTTTAATGCTAACAGGAACTAGCAATCAGCCCCAGCATTTT.

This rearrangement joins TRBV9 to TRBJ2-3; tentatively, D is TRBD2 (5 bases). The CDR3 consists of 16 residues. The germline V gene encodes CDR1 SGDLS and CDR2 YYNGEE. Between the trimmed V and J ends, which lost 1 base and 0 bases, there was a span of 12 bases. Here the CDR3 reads CASSVRSGSSTDTQYF. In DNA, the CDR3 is TGTGCCAGCAGCGTAAGAAGCGGTTCTAGCACAGATACGCAGTATTTT.

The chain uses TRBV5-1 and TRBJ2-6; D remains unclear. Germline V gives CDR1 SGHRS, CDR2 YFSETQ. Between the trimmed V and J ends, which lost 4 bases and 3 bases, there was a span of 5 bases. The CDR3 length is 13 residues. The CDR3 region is CASSQYGANVLTF. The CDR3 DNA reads TGCGCCAGCAGCCAGTATGGGGCCAACGTCCTGACTTTC.

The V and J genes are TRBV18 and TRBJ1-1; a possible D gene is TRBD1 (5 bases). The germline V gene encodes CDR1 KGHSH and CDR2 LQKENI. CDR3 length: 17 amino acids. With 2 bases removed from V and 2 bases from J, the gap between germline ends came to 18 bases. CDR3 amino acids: CASSPAVEGRVNTEAFF. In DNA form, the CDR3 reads TGTGCCAGCTCACCAGCGGTGGAGGGCAGGGTAAACACTGAAGCTTTCTTT.

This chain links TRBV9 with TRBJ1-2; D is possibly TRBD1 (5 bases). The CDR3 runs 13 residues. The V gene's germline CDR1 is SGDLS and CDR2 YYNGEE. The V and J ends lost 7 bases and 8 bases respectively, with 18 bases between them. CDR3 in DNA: TGTGCCAGCCGCCCGGGGGGGATAGGAGGCTACACCTTC. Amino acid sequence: CASRPGGIGGYTF.

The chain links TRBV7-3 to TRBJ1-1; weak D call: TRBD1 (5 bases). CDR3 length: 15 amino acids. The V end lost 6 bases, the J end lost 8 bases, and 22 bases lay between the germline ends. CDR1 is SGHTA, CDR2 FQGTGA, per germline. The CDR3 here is CASRPTGTSLGEAFF. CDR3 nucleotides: TGTGCCAGCAGACCAACCGGGACCTCATTAGGGGAAGCTTTCTTT.

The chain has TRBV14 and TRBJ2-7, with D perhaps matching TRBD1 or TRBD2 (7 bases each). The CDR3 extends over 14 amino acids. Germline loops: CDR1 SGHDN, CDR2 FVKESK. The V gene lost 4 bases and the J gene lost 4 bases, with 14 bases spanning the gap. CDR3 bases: TGTGCCAGCAGCCTTTCTCAGGGGGGGTACGAGCAGTACGTC. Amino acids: CASSLSQGGYEQYV.

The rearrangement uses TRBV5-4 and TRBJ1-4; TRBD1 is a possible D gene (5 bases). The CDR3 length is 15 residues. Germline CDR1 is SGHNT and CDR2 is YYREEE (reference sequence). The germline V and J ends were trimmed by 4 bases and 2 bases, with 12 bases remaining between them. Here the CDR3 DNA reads TGTGCCAGCAGCCACGGGGGGGTGACTAATGAAAAACTGTTTTTT. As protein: CASSHGGVTNEKLFF.

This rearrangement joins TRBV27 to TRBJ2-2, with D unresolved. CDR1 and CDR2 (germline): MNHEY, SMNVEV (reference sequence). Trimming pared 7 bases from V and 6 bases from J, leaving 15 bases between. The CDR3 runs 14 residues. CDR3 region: CASTYDLGPGELFF. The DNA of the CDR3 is TGTGCCAGCACATACGATCTAGGTCCCGGGGAGCTGTTTTTT.

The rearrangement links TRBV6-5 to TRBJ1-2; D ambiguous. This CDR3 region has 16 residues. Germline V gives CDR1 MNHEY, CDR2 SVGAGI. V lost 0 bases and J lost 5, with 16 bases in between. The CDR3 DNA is TGTGCCAGCAGTTACTCTACTGGACGGCAGAAGTATGGCTACACCTTC. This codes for CASSYSTGRQKYGYTF.

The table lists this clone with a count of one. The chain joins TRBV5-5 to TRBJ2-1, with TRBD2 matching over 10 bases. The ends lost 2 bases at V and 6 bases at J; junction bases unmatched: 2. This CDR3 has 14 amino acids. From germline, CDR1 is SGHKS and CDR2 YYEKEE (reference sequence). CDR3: CASSLLAGRNEQFF. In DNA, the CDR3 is TGTGCCAGCAGCTTACTAGCGGGACGCAATGAGCAGTTCTTC.

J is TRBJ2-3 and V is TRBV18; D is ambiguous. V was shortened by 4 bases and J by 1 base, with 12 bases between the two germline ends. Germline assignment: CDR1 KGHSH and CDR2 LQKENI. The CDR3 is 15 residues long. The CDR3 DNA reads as TGTGCCAGCTCACAAACCAGACATGGCACAGATACGCAGTATTTT. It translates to CASSQTRHGTDTQYF.

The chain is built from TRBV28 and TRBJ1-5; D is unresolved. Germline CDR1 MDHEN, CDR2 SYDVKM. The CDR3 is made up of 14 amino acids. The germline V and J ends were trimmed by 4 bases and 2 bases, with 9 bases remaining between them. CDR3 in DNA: TGTGCCAGCAGTTCGACCCGGGGCAATCAGCCCCAGCATTTT. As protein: CASSSTRGNQPQHF.

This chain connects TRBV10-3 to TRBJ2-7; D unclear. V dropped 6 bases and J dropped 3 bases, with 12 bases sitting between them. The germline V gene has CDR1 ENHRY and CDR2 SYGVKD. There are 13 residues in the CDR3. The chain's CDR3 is CAIRGSGYYEQYV. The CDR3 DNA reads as TGTGCCATCAGGGGTTCAGGTTACTACGAGCAGTACGTC.

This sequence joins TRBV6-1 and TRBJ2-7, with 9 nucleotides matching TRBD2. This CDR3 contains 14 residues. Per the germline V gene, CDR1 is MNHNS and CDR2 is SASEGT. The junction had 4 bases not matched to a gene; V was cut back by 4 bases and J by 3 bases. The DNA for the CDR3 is TGTGCCAGCAGTGTTCTAGCGGGGATCTACGAGCAGTACGTC. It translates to CASSVLAGIYEQYV.

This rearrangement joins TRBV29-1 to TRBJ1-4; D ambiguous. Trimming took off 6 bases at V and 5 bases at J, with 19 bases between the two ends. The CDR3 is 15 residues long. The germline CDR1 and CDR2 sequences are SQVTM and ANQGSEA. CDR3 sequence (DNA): TGCAGCGTCACGTATCTGGGTGGCGGGAATGAAAAACTGTTTTTT. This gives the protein CSVTYLGGGNEKLFF. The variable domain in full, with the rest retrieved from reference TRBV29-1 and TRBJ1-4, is SAVISQKPSRDICQRGTSLTIQCQVDSQVTMMFWYRQQPGQSLTLIATANQGSEATYESGFVIDKFPISRPNLTFSTLTVSNMSPEDSSIYLCSVTYLGGGNEKLFFGSGTQLSVL.

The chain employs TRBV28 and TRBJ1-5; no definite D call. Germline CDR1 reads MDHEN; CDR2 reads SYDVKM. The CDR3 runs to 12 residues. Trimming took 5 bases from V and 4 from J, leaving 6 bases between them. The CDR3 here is CASSLLNQPQHF. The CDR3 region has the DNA TGTGCCAGCAGTCTCCTTAATCAGCCCCAGCATTTT.

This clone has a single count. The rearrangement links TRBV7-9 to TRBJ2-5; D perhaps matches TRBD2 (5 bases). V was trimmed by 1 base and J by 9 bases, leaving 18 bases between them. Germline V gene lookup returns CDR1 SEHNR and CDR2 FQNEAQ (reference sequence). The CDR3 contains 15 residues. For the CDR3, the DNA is TGTGCCAGCAGCTTAGGACGGGCTAGCTTAGGCTCCCAGTACTTC. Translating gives CASSLGRASLGSQYF.